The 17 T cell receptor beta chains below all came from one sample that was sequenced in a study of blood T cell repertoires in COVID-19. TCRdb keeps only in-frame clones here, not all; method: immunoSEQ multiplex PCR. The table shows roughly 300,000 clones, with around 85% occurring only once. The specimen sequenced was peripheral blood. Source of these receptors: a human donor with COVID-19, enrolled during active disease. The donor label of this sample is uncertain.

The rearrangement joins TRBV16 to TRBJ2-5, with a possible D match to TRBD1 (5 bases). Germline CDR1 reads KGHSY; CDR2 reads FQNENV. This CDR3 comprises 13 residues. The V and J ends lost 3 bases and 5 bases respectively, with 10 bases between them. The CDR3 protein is CASSHRVRETQYF. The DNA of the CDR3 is TGTGCCAGCAGCCACAGGGTCCGGGAGACCCAGTACTTC.

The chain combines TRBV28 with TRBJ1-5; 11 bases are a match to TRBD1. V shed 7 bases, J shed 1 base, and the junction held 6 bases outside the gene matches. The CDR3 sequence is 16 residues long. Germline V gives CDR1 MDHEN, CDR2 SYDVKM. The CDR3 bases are TGTGCCAGCAACCCGGGACAGGGGGTAAGCAATCAGCCCCAGCATTTT. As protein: CASNPGQGVSNQPQHF.

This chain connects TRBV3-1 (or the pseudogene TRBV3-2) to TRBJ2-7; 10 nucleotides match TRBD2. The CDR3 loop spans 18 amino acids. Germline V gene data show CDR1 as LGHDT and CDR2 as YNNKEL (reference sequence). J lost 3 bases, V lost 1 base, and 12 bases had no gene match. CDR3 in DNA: TGTGCCAGCAGCCAAGGGCTAGCGGGAGTAGGCGGGTTCTACGAGCAGTACTTC. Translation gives CASSQGLAGVGGFYEQYF.

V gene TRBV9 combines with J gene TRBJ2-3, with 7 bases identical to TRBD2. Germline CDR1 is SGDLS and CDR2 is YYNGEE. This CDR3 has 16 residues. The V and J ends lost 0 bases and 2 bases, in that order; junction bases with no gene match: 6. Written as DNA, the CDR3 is TGTGCCAGCAGCGTAGGGGCTAGCGGTACCACAGATACGCAGTATTTT. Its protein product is CASSVGASGTTDTQYF.

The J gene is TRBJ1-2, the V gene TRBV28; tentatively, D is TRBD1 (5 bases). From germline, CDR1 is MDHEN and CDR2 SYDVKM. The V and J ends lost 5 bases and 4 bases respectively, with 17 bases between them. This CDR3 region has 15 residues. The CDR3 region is CASSPPPTGVYGYTF. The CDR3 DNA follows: TGTGCCAGCAGTCCTCCTCCTACAGGAGTCTATGGCTACACCTTC.

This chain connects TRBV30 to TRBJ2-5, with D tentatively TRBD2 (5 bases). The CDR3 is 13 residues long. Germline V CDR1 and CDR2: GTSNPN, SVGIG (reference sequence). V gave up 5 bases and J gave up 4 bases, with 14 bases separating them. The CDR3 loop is CAWDLRAGETQYF. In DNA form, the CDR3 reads TGTGCCTGGGATCTGAGGGCCGGAGAGACCCAGTACTTC.

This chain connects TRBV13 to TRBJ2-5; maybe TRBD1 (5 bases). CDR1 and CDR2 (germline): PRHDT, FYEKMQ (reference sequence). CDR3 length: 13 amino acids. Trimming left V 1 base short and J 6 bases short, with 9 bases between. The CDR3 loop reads CASSLAGAQTQYF. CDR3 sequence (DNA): TGTGCCAGCAGCTTAGCTGGGGCACAGACCCAGTACTTC.

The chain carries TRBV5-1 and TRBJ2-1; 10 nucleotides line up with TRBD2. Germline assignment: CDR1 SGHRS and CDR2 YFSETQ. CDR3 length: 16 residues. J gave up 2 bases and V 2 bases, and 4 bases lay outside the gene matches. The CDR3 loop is CASSFELAGTYNEQFF. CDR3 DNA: TGCGCCAGCAGCTTCGAACTAGCGGGAACCTACAATGAGCAGTTCTTC.

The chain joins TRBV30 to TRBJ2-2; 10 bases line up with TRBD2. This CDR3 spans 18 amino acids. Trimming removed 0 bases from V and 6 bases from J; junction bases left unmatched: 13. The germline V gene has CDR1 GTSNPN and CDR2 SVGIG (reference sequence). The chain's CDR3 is CAWSVLGTSERGPGELFF. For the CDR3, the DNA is TGTGCCTGGAGTGTACTCGGGACTAGCGAAAGGGGACCCGGGGAGCTGTTTTTT.

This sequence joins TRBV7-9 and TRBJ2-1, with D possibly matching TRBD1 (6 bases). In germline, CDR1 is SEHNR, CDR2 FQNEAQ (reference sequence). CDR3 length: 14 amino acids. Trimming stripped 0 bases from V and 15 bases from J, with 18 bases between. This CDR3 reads CASSLAGLRGVLFF. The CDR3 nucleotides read TGTGCCAGCAGCTTAGCCGGCCTCAGGGGCGTCCTGTTCTTC.

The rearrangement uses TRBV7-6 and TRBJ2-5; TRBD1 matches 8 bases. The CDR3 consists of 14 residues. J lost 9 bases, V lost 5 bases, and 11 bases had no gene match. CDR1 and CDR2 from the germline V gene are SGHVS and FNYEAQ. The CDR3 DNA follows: TGTGCCAGCAGCCCCGGGACAGGTGTGGTAGCCCAGTACTTC. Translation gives CASSPGTGVVAQYF. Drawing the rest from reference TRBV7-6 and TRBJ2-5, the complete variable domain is GAGVSQSPRYKVTKRGQDVALRCDPISGHVSLYWYRQALGQGPEFLTYFNYEAQQDKSGLPNDRFSAERPEGSISTLTIQRTEQRDSAMYRCASSPGTGVVAQYFGPGTRLLVL.

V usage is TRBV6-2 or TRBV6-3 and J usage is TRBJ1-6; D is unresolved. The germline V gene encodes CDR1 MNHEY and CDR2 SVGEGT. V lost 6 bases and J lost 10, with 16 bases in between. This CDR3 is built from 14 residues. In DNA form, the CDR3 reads TGTGCCAGCAGCCCGGGCAGAAGTGTGTCACCCCTCCACTTT. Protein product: CASSPGRSVSPLHF.

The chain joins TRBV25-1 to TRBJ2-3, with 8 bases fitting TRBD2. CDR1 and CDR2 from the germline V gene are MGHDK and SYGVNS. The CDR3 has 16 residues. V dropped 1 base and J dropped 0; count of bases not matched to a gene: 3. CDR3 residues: CASSESRGGSTDTQYF. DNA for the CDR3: TGTGCCAGCAGTGAATCTCGGGGGGGGAGCACAGATACGCAGTATTTT.

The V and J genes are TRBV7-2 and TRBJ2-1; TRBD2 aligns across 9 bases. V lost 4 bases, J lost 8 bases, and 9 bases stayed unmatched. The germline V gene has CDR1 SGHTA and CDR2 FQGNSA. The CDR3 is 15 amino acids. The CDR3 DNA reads TGTGCCAGCAGCTCGGGGACAAGCGGGGGGCATGAGCAGTTCTTC. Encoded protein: CASSSGTSGGHEQFF.

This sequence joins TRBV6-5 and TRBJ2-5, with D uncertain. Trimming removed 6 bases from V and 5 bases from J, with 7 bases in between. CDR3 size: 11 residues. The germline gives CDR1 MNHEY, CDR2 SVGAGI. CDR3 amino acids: CASSPRETQYF. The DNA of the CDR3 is TGTGCCAGCAGCCCGAGGGAGACCCAGTACTTC.

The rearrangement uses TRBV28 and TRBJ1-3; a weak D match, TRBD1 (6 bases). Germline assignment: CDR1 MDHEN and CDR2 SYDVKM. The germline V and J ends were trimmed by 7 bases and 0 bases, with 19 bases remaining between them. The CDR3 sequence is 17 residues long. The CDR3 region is CASMSPTGRSSGNTIYF. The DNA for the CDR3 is TGTGCCAGCATGTCCCCGACAGGCCGGTCCTCTGGAAACACCATATATTTT.

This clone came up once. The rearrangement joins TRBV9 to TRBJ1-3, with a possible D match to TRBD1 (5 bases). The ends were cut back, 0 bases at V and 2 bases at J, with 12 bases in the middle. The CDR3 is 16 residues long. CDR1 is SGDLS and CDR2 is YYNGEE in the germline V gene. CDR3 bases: TGTGCCAGCAGCGTAGATCAGGGCACCACTGGAAACACCATATATTTT. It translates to CASSVDQGTTGNTIYF. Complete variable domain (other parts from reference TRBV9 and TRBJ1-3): DSGVTQTPKHLITATGQRVTLRCSPRSGDLSVYWYQQSLDQGLQFLIQYYNGEERAKGNILERFSAQQFPDLHSELNLSSLELGDSALYFCASSVDQGTTGNTIYFGEGSWLTVV.